Detailed here is one TCR beta chain. Germline is not matched at one junction end, which may reflect a read error. A process of 5'RACE template switching, which added a universal primer site and UMIs, was used to make TCR cDNA. In TCRdb, the 5' RACE reads were re-called with MiXCR into one record per CDR3 protein. Counted here are some 27,000 distinct CDR3 sequences, approximately 6% occurring once; the ten biggest clones make up approximately 25%. This entry is derived from a study of T cells after yellow fever vaccination. Looking at the study overall: Sorting of the EM, EMRA, CM and Tscm memory subsets was carried out using CD3, CD45RA, CCR7 and CD95.

Sequencing used PBMCs, either bulk or a sorted T-cell subset (CD4+, CD8+, memory, or dextramer-sorted; not recorded which), obtained on the day of the yellow fever booster vaccination. The receptor was isolated from a young man who received the YFV17D yellow fever vaccine.

CDR3 in DNA: TGTGCCCGCAGCGGGACAGGTGTTGAAGCTTTCTTT. It codes for CARSGTGVEAFF. V gene TRBV7-6 combines with J gene TRBJ1-1; 8 nucleotides line up with TRBD1. The germline gives CDR1 SGHVS, CDR2 FNYEAQ. This CDR3 region has 12 residues.